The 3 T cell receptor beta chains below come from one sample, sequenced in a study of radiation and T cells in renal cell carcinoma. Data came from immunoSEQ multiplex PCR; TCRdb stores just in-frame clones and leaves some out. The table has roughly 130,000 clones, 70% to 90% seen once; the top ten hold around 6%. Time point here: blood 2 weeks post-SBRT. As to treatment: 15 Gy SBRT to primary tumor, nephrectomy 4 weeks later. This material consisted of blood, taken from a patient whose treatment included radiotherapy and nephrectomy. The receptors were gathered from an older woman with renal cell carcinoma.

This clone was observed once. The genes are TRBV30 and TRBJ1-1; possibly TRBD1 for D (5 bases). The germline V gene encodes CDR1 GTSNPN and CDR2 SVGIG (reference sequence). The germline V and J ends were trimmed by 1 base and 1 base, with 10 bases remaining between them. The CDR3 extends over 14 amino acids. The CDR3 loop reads CAWSGGFGNTEAFF. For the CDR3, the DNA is TGTGCCTGGAGTGGGGGGTTTGGGAACACTGAAGCTTTCTTT.

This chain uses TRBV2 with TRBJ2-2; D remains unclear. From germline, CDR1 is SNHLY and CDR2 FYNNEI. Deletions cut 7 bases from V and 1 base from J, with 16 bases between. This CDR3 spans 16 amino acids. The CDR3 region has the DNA TGTGCCAGCACTCCGACCGGAGTGGTGAACACCGGGGAGCTGTTTTTT. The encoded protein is CASTPTGVVNTGELFF.

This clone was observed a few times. CDR3: CSASDGAGSTDTQYF. The CDR3 region has the DNA TGCAGCGCCTCCGACGGCGCGGGGAGCACAGATACGCAGTATTTT. The V call is TRBV29-1, the J call TRBJ2-3; D may be TRBD2 (6 bases). This CDR3 region has 15 residues. Germline CDR1 is SQVTM and CDR2 is ANQGSEA. Trimming removed 7 bases from V and 0 bases from J, with 17 bases in between.